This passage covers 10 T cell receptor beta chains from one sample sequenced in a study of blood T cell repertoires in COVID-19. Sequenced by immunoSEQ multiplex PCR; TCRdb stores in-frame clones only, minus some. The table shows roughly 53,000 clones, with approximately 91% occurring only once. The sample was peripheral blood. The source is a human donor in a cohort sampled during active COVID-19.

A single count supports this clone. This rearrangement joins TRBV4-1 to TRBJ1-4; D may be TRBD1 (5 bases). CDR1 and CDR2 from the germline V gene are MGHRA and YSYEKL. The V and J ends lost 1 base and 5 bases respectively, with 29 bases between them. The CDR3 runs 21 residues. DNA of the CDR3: TGCGCCAGCAGCCAAGGAATCACTTCATGGCAGGGTCGCGCGGCGAATGAAAAACTGTTTTTT. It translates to CASSQGITSWQGRAANEKLFF.

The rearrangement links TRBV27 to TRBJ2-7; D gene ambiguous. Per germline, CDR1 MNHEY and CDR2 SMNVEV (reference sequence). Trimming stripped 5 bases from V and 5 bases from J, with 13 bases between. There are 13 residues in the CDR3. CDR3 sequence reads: CASSGENRHEQYV. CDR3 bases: TGTGCCAGCAGTGGAGAGAATAGACACGAGCAGTACGTC.

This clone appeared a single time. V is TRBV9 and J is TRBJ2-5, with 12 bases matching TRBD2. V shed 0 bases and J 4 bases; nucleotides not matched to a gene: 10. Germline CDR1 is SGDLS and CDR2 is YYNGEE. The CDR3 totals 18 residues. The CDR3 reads CASSVGASGGAGRETQYF. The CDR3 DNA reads TGTGCCAGCAGCGTAGGGGCTAGCGGGGGGGCTGGTCGAGAGACCCAGTACTTC. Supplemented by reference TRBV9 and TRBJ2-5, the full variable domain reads DSGVTQTPKHLITATGQRVTLRCSPRSGDLSVYWYQQSLDQGLQFLIQYYNGEERAKGNILERFSAQQFPDLHSELNLSSLELGDSALYFCASSVGASGGAGRETQYFGPGTRLLVL.

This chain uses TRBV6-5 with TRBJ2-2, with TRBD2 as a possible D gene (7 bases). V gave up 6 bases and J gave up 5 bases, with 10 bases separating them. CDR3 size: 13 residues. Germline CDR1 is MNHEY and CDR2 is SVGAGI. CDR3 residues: CASRGRGTGELFF. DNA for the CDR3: TGTGCCAGCAGAGGGAGGGGGACCGGGGAGCTGTTTTTT.

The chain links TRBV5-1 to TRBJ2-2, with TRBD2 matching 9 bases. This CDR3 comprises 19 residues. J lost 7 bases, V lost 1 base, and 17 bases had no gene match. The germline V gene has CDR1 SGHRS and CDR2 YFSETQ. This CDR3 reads CASSLRFSGGKKGLGELFF. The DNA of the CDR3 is TGCGCCAGCAGCTTGCGGTTTAGCGGGGGCAAAAAAGGACTCGGGGAGCTGTTTTTT.

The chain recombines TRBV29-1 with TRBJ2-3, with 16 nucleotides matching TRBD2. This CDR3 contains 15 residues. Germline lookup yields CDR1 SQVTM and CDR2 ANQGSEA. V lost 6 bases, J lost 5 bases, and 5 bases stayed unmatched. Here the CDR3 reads CSVAGTSGGVDTQYF. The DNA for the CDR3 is TGCAGCGTGGCCGGGACTAGCGGGGGGGTAGATACGCAGTATTTT.

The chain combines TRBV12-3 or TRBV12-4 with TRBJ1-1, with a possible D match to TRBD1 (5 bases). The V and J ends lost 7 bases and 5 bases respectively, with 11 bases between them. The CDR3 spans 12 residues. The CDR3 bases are TGTGCCAGCATTCTGGGGGGAACTGAAGCTTTCTTT. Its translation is CASILGGTEAFF.

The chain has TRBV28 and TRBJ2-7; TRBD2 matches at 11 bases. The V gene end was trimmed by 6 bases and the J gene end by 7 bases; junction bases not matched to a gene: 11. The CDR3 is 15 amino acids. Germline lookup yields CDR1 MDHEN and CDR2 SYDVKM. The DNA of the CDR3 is TGTGCCAGCAGCCGCGTGACTAGCGGGGTGGGGGAGCAGTACTTC. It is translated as CASSRVTSGVGEQYF.

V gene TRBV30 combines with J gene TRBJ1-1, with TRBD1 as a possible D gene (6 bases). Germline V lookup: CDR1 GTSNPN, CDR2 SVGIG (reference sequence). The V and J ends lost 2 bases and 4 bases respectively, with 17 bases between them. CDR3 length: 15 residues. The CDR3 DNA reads TGTGCCTGGAGTACTGGGGGCCCCTCGGGCACTGAAGCTTTCTTT. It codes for CAWSTGGPSGTEAFF.

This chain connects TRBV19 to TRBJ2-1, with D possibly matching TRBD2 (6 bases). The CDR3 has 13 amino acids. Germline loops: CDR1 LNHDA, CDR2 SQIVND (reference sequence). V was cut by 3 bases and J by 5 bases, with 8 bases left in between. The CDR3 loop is CASSMGGNNEQFF. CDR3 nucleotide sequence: TGTGCCAGTAGTATGGGGGGTAACAATGAGCAGTTCTTC.